The source of this T cell receptor (beta chain) is a study of T cells in Graves' hyperthyroidism and ophthalmopathy. This CDR3 has 16 amino acids. Germline CDR1 and CDR2: MNHNS and SASEGT. V was clipped by 3 bases and J by 9 bases, with 21 bases between them. This clonotype showed up many times. The antigen remains undetermined. Lactation, pregnancy, other autoimmune disease or uncontrolled infection led to exclusion of patients. Diagnosis rested on symptoms, serum thyroxine and TRAb, thyroid ultrasound, and orbital computed tomography. What was amplified from RNA transcripts were TCR beta CDR3 regions. First-round RT-PCR of the TCR CDR3 relied on the HTBI primer set. In TCRdb, the multiplex PCR reads were re-called with MiXCR into one record per CDR3 protein. The sample contains about 500,000 distinct CDR3 sequences, approximately 15% of which appear only once. Study-level results: Most expanded thyroid clonotypes above 0.001 also appeared in blood.

Sequencing used blood. The clonotype was recovered from a woman between 18 and 29 years old with Graves' hyperthyroidism. The chain links TRBV6-1 to TRBJ2-1; TRBD1 or TRBD2 may be the D gene (5 bases each). CDR3 bases: TGTGCCAGCAGTGATTGTATGAGTCTGGGGGAATGTGAGCAGTTCTTC. Protein: CASSDCMSLGECEQFF.